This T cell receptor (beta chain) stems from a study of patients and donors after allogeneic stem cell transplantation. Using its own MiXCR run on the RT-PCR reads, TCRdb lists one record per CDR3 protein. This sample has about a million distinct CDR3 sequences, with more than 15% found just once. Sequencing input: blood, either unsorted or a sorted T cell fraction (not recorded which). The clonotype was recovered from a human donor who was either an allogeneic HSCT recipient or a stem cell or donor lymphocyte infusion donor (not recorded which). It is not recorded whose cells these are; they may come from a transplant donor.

CDR3 sequence (DNA): TGTGCCAGCAACATATGGGGCAGGGGGCCGGCAGATACGCAGTATTTT. It codes for CASNIWGRGPADTQYF. J is TRBJ2-3 and V is TRBV11-2; 8 nucleotides agree with TRBD1. Germline V gene sequence: CDR1 SGHAT, CDR2 FQNNGV. Losses at the gene ends were 7 bases for V and 4 bases for J; bases not matched to a gene: 13. This CDR3 has 16 residues.